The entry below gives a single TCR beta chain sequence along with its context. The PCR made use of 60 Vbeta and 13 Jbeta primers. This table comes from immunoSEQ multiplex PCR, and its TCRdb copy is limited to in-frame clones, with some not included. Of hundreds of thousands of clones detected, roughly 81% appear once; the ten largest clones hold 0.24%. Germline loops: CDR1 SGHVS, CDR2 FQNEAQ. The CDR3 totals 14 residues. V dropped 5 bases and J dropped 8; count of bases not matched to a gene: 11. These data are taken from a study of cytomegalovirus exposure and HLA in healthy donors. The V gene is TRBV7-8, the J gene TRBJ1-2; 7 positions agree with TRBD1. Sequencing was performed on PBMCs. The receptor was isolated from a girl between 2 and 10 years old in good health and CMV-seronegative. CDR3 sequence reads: CASSARTGLFGYTF. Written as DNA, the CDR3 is TGTGCCAGCAGCGCACGGACAGGCCTCTTCGGCTACACCTTC.